These 4 T cell receptor beta chains came from one sample sequenced in a study of blood T cell repertoires in COVID-19. Clones were sequenced by immunoSEQ multiplex PCR, and TCRdb holds only the in-frame ones, with some missing. The top ten clones hold around 38% of a sample with more than 90,000 clones, 75% to 90% of them seen once. Sequencing was done on a sample of peripheral blood. All receptors come from a man at least 80 years old with acute or convalescent COVID-19.

The chain is built from TRBV21-1 and TRBJ2-1; the D segment call TRBD2 is taken from the table without a DNA check. TRBV21-1 is a pseudogene locus. The CDR3 runs 19 residues. In DNA, the CDR3 is TGTGCCAGCACCCATAGTTGGCGGGGCAGGGGGGGACTAGACAATGAGCAGTTCTTC. It is translated as CASTHSWRGRGGLDNEQFF.

This chain links TRBV28 with TRBJ1-5; 7 bases line up with TRBD1. There are 13 residues in the CDR3. The J segment lost 2 bases and the V segment lost 5 bases, leaving 0 bases of the junction unmatched. Germline V gives CDR1 MDHEN, CDR2 SYDVKM. The CDR3, as DNA: TGTGCCAGCAGTGGGACAGGCAATCAGCCCCAGCATTTT. It codes for CASSGTGNQPQHF.

The V call is TRBV21-1, the J call TRBJ2-7; the table's D call of TRBD1 was not tested on the DNA. TRBV21-1 is reported as a pseudogene. The CDR3 has 16 amino acids. The CDR3 DNA sequence: TGTGCCAGCACGGGCGACAGGGGAGGAGACTCCTACGAGCAGTACTTC. Its translation: CASTGDRGGDSYEQYF.

This sequence joins TRBV7-8 and TRBJ2-3; 16 bases fit TRBD2. The CDR3 contains 21 residues. V shed 2 bases, J shed 1 base, and the junction held 12 bases outside the gene matches. Germline loops: CDR1 SGHVS, CDR2 FQNEAQ. The CDR3 loop is CASSLRPSGLAGGRGTDTQYF. CDR3 DNA sequence: TGTGCCAGCAGCTTACGTCCTTCGGGACTAGCGGGAGGGCGGGGCACAGATACGCAGTATTTT. The entire variable domain, with the rest obtained from reference TRBV7-8 and TRBJ2-3, is as follows: GAGVSQSPRYKVAKRGQDVALRCDPISGHVSLFWYQQALGQGPEFLTYFQNEAQLDKSGLPSDRFFAERPEGSVSTLKIQRTQQEDSAVYLCASSLRPSGLAGGRGTDTQYFGPGTRLTVL.